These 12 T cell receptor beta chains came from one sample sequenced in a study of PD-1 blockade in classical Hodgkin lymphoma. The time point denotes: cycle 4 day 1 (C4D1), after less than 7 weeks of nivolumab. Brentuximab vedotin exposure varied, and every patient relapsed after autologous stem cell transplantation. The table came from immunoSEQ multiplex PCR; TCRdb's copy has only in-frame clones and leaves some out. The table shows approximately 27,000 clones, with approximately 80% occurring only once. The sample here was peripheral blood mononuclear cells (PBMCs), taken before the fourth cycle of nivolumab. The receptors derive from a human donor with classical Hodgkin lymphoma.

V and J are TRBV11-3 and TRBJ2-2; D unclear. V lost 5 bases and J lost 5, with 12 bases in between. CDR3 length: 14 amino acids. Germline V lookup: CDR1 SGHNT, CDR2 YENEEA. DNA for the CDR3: TGTGCCAGCAGCGCGTTAGGACGTACCGGGGAGCTGTTTTTT. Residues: CASSALGRTGELFF. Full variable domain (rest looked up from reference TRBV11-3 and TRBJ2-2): EAGVVQSPRYKIIEKKQPVAFWCNPISGHNTLYWYLQNLGQGPELLIRYENEEAVDDSQLPKDRFSAERLKGVDSTLKIQPAELGDSAVYLCASSALGRTGELFFGEGSRLTVL.

The CDR3 nucleotides are TGCGCCAGCAGCCCTGACAGGGGTTCCTATTACGAGCAGTACTTC. This encodes CASSPDRGSYYEQYF. The chain is built from TRBV4-1 and TRBJ2-7; TRBD1 aligns across 8 bases. Per germline, CDR1 MGHRA and CDR2 YSYEKL. Losses at the gene ends were 4 bases for V and 4 bases for J; bases not matched to a gene: 9. This CDR3 comprises 15 residues.

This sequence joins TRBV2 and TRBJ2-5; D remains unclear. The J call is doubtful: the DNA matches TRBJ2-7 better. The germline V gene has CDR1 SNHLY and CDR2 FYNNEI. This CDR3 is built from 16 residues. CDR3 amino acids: CASRFSWQVYGYEQYF. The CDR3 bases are TGTGCCAGCAGATTCTCCTGGCAGGTGTATGGGTACGAGCAGTACTTC.

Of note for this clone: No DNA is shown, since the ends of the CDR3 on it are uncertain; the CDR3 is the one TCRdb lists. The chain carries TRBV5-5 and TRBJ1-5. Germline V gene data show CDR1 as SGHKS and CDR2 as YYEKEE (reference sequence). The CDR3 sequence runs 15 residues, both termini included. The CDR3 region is CASSLEGWQSAPAFW.

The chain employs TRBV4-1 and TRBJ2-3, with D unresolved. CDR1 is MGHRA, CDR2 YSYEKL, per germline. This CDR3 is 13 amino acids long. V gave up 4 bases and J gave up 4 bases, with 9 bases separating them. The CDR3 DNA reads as TGCGCCAGCAGCCCGCCGACCTCAGATACGCAGTATTTT. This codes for CASSPPTSDTQYF.

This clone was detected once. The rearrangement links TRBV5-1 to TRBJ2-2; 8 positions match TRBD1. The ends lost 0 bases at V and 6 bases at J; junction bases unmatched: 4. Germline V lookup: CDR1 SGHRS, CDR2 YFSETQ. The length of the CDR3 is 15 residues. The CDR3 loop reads CASSLGRTGPGELFF. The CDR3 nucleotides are TGCGCCAGCAGCTTGGGTAGGACAGGGCCCGGGGAGCTGTTTTTT.

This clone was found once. The chain's CDR3 is CASSLSGSQETQYF. The DNA for the CDR3 is TGTGCCAGCAGCTTAAGTGGCAGCCAAGAGACCCAGTACTTC. This chain uses TRBV7-9 with TRBJ2-5; D call uncertain. The germline CDR1 and CDR2 sequences are SEHNR and FQNEAQ (reference sequence). Trimming removed 2 bases from V and 1 base from J, with 8 bases in between. The CDR3 totals 14 residues. Filled out from reference TRBV7-9 and TRBJ2-5, the complete variable domain reads DTGVSQNPRHKITKRGQNVTFRCDPISEHNRLYWYRQTLGQGPEFLTYFQNEAQLEKSRLLSDRFSAERPKGSFSTLEIQRTEQGDSAMYLCASSLSGSQETQYFGPGTRLLVL.

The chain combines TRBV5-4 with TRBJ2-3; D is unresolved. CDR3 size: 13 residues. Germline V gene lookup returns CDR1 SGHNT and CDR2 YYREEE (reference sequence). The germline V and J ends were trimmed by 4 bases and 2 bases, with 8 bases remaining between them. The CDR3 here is CASSQATTDTQYF. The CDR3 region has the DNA TGTGCCAGCAGCCAAGCAACCACAGATACGCAGTATTTT.

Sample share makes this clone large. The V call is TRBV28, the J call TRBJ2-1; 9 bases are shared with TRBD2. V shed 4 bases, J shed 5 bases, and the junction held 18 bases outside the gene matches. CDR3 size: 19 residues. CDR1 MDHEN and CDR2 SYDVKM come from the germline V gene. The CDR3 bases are TGTGCCAGCAGTTCCCCAACTAGCGGGTTTCCTAAAAGGGACAATGAGCAGTTCTTC. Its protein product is CASSSPTSGFPKRDNEQFF.

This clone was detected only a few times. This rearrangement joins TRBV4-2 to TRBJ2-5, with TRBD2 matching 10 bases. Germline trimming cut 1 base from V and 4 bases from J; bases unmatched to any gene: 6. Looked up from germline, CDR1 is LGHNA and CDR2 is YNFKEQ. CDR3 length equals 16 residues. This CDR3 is CASSQGAGGPLETQYF. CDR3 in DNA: TGTGCCAGCAGCCAAGGAGCGGGGGGGCCTTTAGAGACCCAGTACTTC.

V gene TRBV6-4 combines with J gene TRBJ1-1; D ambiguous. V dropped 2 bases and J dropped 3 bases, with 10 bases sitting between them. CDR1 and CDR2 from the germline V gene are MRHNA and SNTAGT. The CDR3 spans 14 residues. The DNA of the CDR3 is TGTGCCAGCAGTGACGGGGAGGAGGACACTGAAGCTTTCTTT. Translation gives CASSDGEEDTEAFF.

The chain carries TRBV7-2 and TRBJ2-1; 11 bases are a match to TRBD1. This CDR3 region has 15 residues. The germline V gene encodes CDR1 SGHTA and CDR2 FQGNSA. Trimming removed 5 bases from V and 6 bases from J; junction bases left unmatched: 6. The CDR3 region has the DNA TGTGCCAGCAGCCAACTCGGGACAGGGGGCAATGAGCAGTTCTTC. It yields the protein CASSQLGTGGNEQFF.